This entry concerns a single T cell receptor (beta chain). This clonotype was detected many times. Its antigen is unknown. The record has no base qualities; no much larger clone is one base away. The CDR3 runs 13 residues from the cysteine to the phenylalanine. Here the CDR3 DNA is all that survives: 39 bases in frame from base 1. V is clipped by 11 bases and J by 5 bases, and the sequence between their germline boundaries is 17 bases long. The library was obtained by RT-PCR. The sequencer was an Illumina HiSeq 2500. TCRdb applied fastp at Q25 and MiXCR to the public reads, then kept only in-frame beta chains. Each CDR3 protein gets just one entry, which takes the most common genes and DNA from the rows behind it. The sample profile shows a few hundred thousand distinct CDR3 sequences; 11% to 15% of them were found once. Jointly, the top ten make up around 10% of the sample. This record comes from a study of response to subunit inactivated influenza vaccine (dated 2018 in TCRdb). General notes on the study: Deep quantitative T cell receptor repertoire profiling was used in the study to track responses to a trivalent subunit inactivated influenza vaccine. The study at large found these results: It was suggested by the authors that each seasonal influenza vaccination may recruit only a limited number of new T cells.

Material: PBMCs from blood, obtained approximately 13 days after vaccination. The chain links TRBV12-3 or TRBV12-4 with TRBJ2-3, with no D gene named confidently. This TCR came from a man between 45 and 60 years old who received an inactivated influenza vaccine. Donor details come from another sample of the same person, matched by shared clones. The CDR3: CASALDREDTQYF. The DNA sequence reads TGTGCCTCCGCTTTGGATCGAGAAGATACGCAGTATTTT.